Shown below are 6 T cell receptor beta chains from a single sample sequenced in a study of T cells in Graves' hyperthyroidism and ophthalmopathy. The CDR3 regions of TCR beta were amplified from RNA transcripts. HTBI primers drove first-round RT-PCR of the TCR CDR3. Each CDR3 protein gets one entry after TCRdb re-called the multiplex PCR reads with MiXCR. The table lists approximately 590,000 distinct CDR3 sequences, roughly 46% of them singletons. Material: peripheral blood or thyroid tissue (not recorded which). These receptor sequences come from a woman aged 18-30 years with Graves' hyperthyroidism.

V gene TRBV2 combines with J gene TRBJ1-5, with no clear D. This CDR3 comprises 16 residues. Germline values: CDR1 SNHLY, CDR2 FYNNEI. Trimming left V 8 bases short and J 7 bases short, with 24 bases between. The CDR3 spells CASSTSGKIGEQPQHF. The CDR3 DNA reads as TGTGCCAGCTCGACTAGCGGGAAAATTGGCGAGCAGCCCCAGCATTTT.

This rearrangement joins TRBV7-8 to TRBJ2-5; possible D gene TRBD1, 5 bases. The germline V gene encodes CDR1 SGHVS and CDR2 FQNEAQ. The CDR3 spans 14 residues. Trimming took 5 bases from V and 1 from J, leaving 11 bases between them. CDR3 sequence: CASSTRQSQETQYF. For the CDR3, the DNA is TGTGCCAGCAGCACGCGACAGAGCCAAGAGACCCAGTACTTC.

The J gene is TRBJ1-4, the V gene TRBV2, with 7 bases that match TRBD1. The germline V gene encodes CDR1 SNHLY and CDR2 FYNNEI. V shed 7 bases and J 5 bases; nucleotides not matched to a gene: 7. This CDR3 region has 14 residues. CDR3 sequence reads: CASKDGGQNEKLFF. The CDR3 nucleotides are TGTGCCAGCAAGGACGGGGGACAGAATGAAAAACTGTTTTTT.

The chain is built from TRBV24-1 and TRBJ1-2; tentative D call: TRBD1 (5 bases). Between the trimmed V and J ends, which lost 7 bases and 4 bases, there was a span of 21 bases. CDR3 length: 16 residues. Per the germline V gene, CDR1 is KGHDR and CDR2 is SFDVKD. CDR3 in amino acids: CATSKRGLTASYGYTF. DNA of the CDR3: TGTGCCACCAGCAAACGGGGATTGACAGCCAGCTATGGCTACACCTTC.

This clonotype was observed a few times. The rearrangement links TRBV2 to TRBJ2-2; D not resolved. The germline CDR1 and CDR2 sequences are SNHLY and FYNNEI. This CDR3 comprises 14 residues. V lost 7 bases and J 4 bases, leaving 13 bases between the germline ends. Here the CDR3 reads CASTEVGSTGELFF. The CDR3 DNA sequence: TGTGCCAGCACCGAGGTTGGCTCCACCGGGGAGCTGTTTTTT.

About this clonotype: A much larger clone lies a single base off, so this may be a read error. CDR3 DNA: TGTACTAAAGCATCCCGGGATGGAGACTCCTACGAGCAGTACTTC. Translation: CTKASRDGDSYEQYF. The genes are TRBV2 and TRBJ2-7; tentatively, D is TRBD2 (5 bases). The germline V gene encodes CDR1 SNHLY and CDR2 FYNNEI. This CDR3 comprises 15 residues.